Following are 11 T cell receptor beta chains from one sample sequenced in a study of T cells in Graves' hyperthyroidism and ophthalmopathy (dated by TCRdb to about 2019). Libraries were constructed by multiplex PCR. Instrument used: Illumina HiSeq 2000. TCR beta CDR3 regions were amplified from RNA transcripts. The TCR CDR3 was subjected to a first round of RT-PCR using the HTBI primer set and the Qiagen OneStep RT-PCR kit. Using fastp trimming at Q25 and MiXCR clonotype assembly, TCRdb reanalyzed the public sequencing data and kept in-frame beta chains. A single entry per CDR3 protein holds the most common genes and DNA from its merged rows. The sample profile shows 300,000 to 450,000 distinct CDR3 sequences; around 16% of them were found once. The top ten clones comprise approximately 30% of the sample. Sequencing was carried out using blood. These receptors all stem from a woman younger than 30 with Graves' hyperthyroidism that later progressed to Graves' ophthalmopathy.

This clonotype was seen more than once but under ten times. The chain combines TRBV20-1 with TRBJ2-5; D unresolved. This CDR3 region has 16 residues. The V end lost 6 bases, the J end lost 0 bases, and 20 bases lay between the germline ends. Germline-derived CDR1 and CDR2 are DFQATT and SNEGSKA (reference sequence). CDR3 bases: TGCAGTGCCCACCTACTCCTATTTGAGGACCAAGAGACCCAGTACTTC. It translates to CSAHLLLFEDQETQYF.

This clonotype was seen many times. The chain is built from TRBV27 and TRBJ2-1; 12 bases are shared with TRBD2. The CDR3 is 16 amino acids. J gave up 4 bases and V 5 bases, and 6 bases lay outside the gene matches. Germline-derived CDR1 and CDR2 are MNHEY and SMNVEV (reference sequence). For the CDR3, the DNA is TGTGCCAGCAGTGGACTAGCGGGACCGCAATACAATGAGCAGTTCTTC. It encodes CASSGLAGPQYNEQFF.

This clonotype was picked up many times. The J gene is TRBJ2-1, the V gene TRBV12-3 or TRBV12-4; D might be TRBD1 (6 bases). There are 14 residues in the CDR3. Trimming pared 6 bases from V and 0 bases from J, leaving 9 bases between. The CDR3 DNA is TGTGCCAGCAGGAGACAGGCCTCCTACAATGAGCAGTTCTTC. This codes for CASRRQASYNEQFF.

This chain uses TRBV12-3 or TRBV12-4 with TRBJ2-3; 8 bases are shared with TRBD2. V gave up 2 bases and J gave up 4 bases; unmatched junction bases: 8. The CDR3 loop spans 16 amino acids. CDR3 sequence: CASSLPHPGGPDTQYF. DNA of the CDR3: TGTGCCAGCAGTTTACCCCATCCGGGAGGGCCAGATACGCAGTATTTT.

Ten or more counts support this clonotype. CDR3 nucleotides: TGTGCCAGCTCAGCGGACAGGGGCTACGAGCAGTACTTC. It encodes CASSADRGYEQYF. The gene calls are TRBV18 and TRBJ2-7; 9 bases line up with TRBD1. CDR1 and CDR2 (germline): KGHSH, LQKENI. The ends lost 5 bases at V and 3 bases at J; junction bases unmatched: 2. The CDR3 length is 13 residues. Looking up the rest from reference TRBV18 and TRBJ2-7 gives the full variable domain: NAGVMQNPRHLVRRRGQEARLRCSPMKGHSHVYWYRQLPEEGLKFMVYLQKENIIDESGMPKERFSAEFPKEGPSILRIQQVVRGDSAAYFCASSADRGYEQYFGPGTRLTVT.

In its sample, this clonotype was seen many times. The rearrangement joins TRBV28 to TRBJ2-7; 8 nucleotides match TRBD1. The germline V gene encodes CDR1 MDHEN and CDR2 SYDVKM. This CDR3 has 13 residues. V was clipped by 6 bases and J by 2 bases; unmatched bases: 3. CDR3 nucleotides: TGTGCCAGCAGATCCAGGGGGCCCTACGAGCAGTACTTC. Amino acids: CASRSRGPYEQYF.

V usage is TRBV7-9 and J usage is TRBJ1-6; D is ambiguous. CDR1 and CDR2 (germline): SEHNR, FQNEAQ (reference sequence). The CDR3 runs to 16 residues. Trimming stripped 4 bases from V and 0 bases from J, with 10 bases between. The CDR3 DNA reads TGTGCCAGCAGCTCTGCCGGGAGCTCCTATAATTCACCCCTCCACTTT. It is translated as CASSSAGSSYNSPLHF.

Ten or more counts support this clonotype. The chain is built from TRBV6-2 or TRBV6-3 and TRBJ1-5; D ambiguous. V lost 7 bases and J lost 9, with 10 bases in between. Germline V gene data show CDR1 as MNHEY and CDR2 as SVGEGT. The CDR3 has 11 amino acids. The DNA for the CDR3 is TGTGCCAGCACCCCCCGGAGGCCCCAGCATTTT. Translation gives CASTPRRPQHF.

This clonotype appeared many times. J is TRBJ2-5 and V is TRBV28, with 15 nucleotides matching TRBD2. The CDR3 runs to 17 residues. The ends lost 1 base at V and 5 bases at J; junction bases unmatched: 5. Germline CDR1 MDHEN, CDR2 SYDVKM. CDR3 sequence: CASSLFGLAGGRETQYF. The CDR3 DNA follows: TGTGCCAGCAGTTTATTTGGACTAGCGGGAGGGAGGGAGACCCAGTACTTC.

This clonotype occurred many times. This sequence joins TRBV5-1 and TRBJ1-6; D is perhaps TRBD1 (6 bases). The CDR3 has 14 amino acids. The germline V gene has CDR1 SGHRS and CDR2 YFSETQ. Trimming pared 1 base from V and 14 bases from J, leaving 16 bases between. The chain's CDR3 is CASSLRQANPTLHF. The CDR3 DNA follows: TGCGCCAGCAGCTTGCGACAGGCTAATCCGACCCTCCACTTT.

This clonotype was recorded a few times. The chain combines TRBV4-3 with TRBJ1-1, with D unresolved. Trimming left V 3 bases short and J 0 bases short, with 14 bases between. The CDR3 has 16 amino acids. Germline CDR1 reads LGHNA; CDR2 reads YSLEER. The CDR3 is CASSQTTSAMNTEAFF. CDR3 bases: TGCGCCAGCAGCCAGACAACCAGTGCCATGAACACTGAAGCTTTCTTT.